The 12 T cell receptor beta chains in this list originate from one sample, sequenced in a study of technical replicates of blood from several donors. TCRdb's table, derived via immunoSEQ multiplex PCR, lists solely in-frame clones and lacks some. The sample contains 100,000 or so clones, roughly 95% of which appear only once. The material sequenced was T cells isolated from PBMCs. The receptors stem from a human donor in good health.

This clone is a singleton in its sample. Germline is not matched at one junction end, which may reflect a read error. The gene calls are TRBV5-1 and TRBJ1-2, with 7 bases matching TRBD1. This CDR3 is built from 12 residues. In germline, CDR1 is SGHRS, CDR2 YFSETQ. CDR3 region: CASSHDRADPFF. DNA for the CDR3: TGCGCCAGCAGCCATGACAGGGCCGATCCCTTCTTC.

As DNA, the CDR3 is TGTGCCATCTTTGACAGCTACGAGCAGTACTTC. Protein: CAIFDSYEQYF. The rearrangement joins TRBV10-3 to TRBJ2-7; D may be TRBD1 (5 bases). Per the germline V gene, CDR1 is ENHRY and CDR2 is SYGVKD. V lost 8 bases and J 3 bases, leaving 8 bases between the germline ends. The CDR3 totals 11 residues.

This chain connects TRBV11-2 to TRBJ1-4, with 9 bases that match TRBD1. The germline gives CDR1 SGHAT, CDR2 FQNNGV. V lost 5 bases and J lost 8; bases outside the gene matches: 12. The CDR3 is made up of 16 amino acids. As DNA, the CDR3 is TGTGCCAGCAGCCCAATACAGGGGGCGCTCGGGGAAAAACTGTTTTTT. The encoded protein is CASSPIQGALGEKLFF.

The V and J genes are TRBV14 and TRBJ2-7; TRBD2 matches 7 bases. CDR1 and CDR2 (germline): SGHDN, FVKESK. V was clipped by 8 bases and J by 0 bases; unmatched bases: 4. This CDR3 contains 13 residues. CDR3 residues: CASGGGDSYEQYF. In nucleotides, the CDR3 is TGTGCCAGCGGCGGGGGTGACTCCTACGAGCAGTACTTC.

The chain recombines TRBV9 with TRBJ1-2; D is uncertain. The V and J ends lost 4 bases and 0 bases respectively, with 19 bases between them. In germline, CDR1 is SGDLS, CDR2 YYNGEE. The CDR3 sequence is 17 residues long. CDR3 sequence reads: CASSRGSGREANYGYTF. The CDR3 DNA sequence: TGTGCCAGCAGCCGAGGGTCAGGCCGGGAAGCTAACTATGGCTACACCTTC.

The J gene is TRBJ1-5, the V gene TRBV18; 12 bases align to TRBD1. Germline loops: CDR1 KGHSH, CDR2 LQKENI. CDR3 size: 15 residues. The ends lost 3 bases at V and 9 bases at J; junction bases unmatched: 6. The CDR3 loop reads CASSPSGQGAWPQHF. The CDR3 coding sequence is TGTGCCAGCTCACCCTCGGGACAGGGGGCCTGGCCCCAGCATTTT.

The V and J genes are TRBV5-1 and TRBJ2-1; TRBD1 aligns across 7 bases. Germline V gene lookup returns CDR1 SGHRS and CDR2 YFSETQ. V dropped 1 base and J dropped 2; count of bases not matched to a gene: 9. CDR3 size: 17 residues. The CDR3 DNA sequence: TGCGCCAGCAGCTTGTGGGGAGACAGGGAGACCTACAATGAGCAGTTCTTC. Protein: CASSLWGDRETYNEQFF.

The DNA for the CDR3 is TGCGCCAGCAGCGTGCTTAGGGACAGCCACACAGATACGCAGTATTTT. Protein product: CASSVLRDSHTDTQYF. The genes are TRBV5-1 and TRBJ2-3; 7 positions agree with TRBD1. CDR1 and CDR2 from the germline V gene are SGHRS and YFSETQ. The CDR3 sequence is 16 residues long. V lost 4 bases, J lost 2 bases, and 10 bases stayed unmatched.

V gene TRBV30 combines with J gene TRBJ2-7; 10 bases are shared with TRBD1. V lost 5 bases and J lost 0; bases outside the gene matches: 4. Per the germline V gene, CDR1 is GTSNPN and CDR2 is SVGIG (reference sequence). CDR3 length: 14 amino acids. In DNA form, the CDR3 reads TGTGCCTGGGGACAGGGGGTGAGCTCCTACGAGCAGTACTTC. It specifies CAWGQGVSSYEQYF.

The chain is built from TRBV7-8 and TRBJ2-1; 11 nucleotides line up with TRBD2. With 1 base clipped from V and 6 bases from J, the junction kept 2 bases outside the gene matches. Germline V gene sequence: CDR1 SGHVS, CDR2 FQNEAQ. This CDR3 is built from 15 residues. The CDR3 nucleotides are TGTGCCAGCAGCTTAGATAGCGGGAGGGCCAATGAGCAGTTCTTC. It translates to CASSLDSGRANEQFF.

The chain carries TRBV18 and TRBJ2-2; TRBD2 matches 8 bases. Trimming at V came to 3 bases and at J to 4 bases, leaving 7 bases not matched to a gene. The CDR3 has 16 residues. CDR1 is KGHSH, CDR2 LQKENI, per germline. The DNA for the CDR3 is TGTGCCAGCTCACCGGTGAGCGGGAGTGGCACCGGGGAGCTGTTTTTT. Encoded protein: CASSPVSGSGTGELFF.

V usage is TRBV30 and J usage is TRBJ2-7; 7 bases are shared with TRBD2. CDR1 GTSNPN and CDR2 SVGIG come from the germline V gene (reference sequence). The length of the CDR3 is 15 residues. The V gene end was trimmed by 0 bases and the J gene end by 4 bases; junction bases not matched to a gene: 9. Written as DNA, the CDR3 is TGTGCCTGGAGTGTACTGGGGGGGGTTGGATACGAGCAGTACTTC. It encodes CAWSVLGGVGYEQYF.